This TCR beta chain was sequenced for a study of Ad26.COV2.S vaccination and SARS-CoV-2 variants. Overall study: The COV1001 Ad26.COV2.S trial arm included the donor.

Sequenced by immunoSEQ multiplex PCR; TCRdb stores in-frame clones only, minus some. In the table there are around 450,000 clones, about 93% of which are singletons. Treatment indicated: 15 to 20 received Ad26.COV2.S at low or high dose, single or two shots; 5 received placebo; per-sample allocation not given. Samples came from day 63 after the first vaccine or placebo injection. SARS-CoV-2 spike from the Wuhan strain was encoded by the vaccine, an Ad26 vector. Concerning this clone: Its antigen is unidentified.

Notes on the study in general: Post-vaccination breadth of spike-specific CD8+ and CD4+ T cell responses was reportedly substantial.

The TCR originated in a person between 18 and 65 years old who received the Ad26.COV2.S COVID-19 vaccine or a placebo. The input for sequencing was peripheral blood, taken in a trial of Ad26.COV2.S vaccine versus placebo.

For the CDR3, the DNA is TGTGCCAGCAGACAGGGCCCAGCCGCTTCCTACGAGCAGTACTTC. Its protein is CASRQGPAASYEQYF. The V gene is TRBV6-5, the J gene TRBJ2-7, with D possibly matching TRBD1 (6 bases). Germline-derived CDR1 and CDR2 are MNHEY and SVGAGI. The V end lost 6 bases, the J end lost 1 base, and 16 bases lay between the germline ends. The CDR3 is 15 residues long.